A selection of T cell receptor beta chains follows, all from one sample in a study of blood T cell repertoires in COVID-19. Sequencing used immunoSEQ multiplex PCR; TCRdb keeps in-frame clones, though not all of them. The top ten hold approximately 5.4% of the sample, which has 200,000 or so clones, 75% to 90% seen once. The sequencing input was peripheral blood. The receptors derive from a human donor in a cohort sampled during active COVID-19. Both conserved end residues are part of each CDR3. D genes are given only for firm matches. For some rows the clone size is stated as once, few or many, or as a class when expanded; others skip it.

CDR3 protein: CASSVDSGYDTQYF
CDR3 DNA: TGTGCCAGCAGCGTAGATTCCGGGTACGATACGCAGTATTTT
J gene: TRBJ2-3
D gene: .
V gene: TRBV9
clone size: .

CDR3 protein: CASSLTVADTQYF
CDR3 DNA: TGCGCCAGCAGCTTGACTGTCGCAGATACGCAGTATTTT
J gene: TRBJ2-3
D gene: .
V gene: TRBV5-1
clone size: few

CDR3 protein: CASSPQGDKTEAFF
CDR3 DNA: TGTGCCAGCTCACCTCAGGGGGATAAAACTGAAGCTTTCTTT
J gene: TRBJ1-1
D gene: TRBD1
V gene: TRBV18
clone size: few

CDR3 protein: CASSPRGRLLVTDTQYF
CDR3 DNA: TGTGCCAGCTCACCAAGGGGGCGGCTCCTAGTCACAGATACGCAGTATTTT
J gene: TRBJ2-3
D gene: TRBD1
V gene: TRBV18
clone size: .

CDR3 protein: CASNGGMNTEAFF
CDR3 DNA: TGCGCCAGCAATGGGGGGATGAACACTGAAGCTTTCTTT
J gene: TRBJ1-1
D gene: .
V gene: TRBV5-1
clone size: .

CDR3 protein: CASRAQLSGNTIYF
CDR3 DNA: TGTGCCAGCAGGGCACAGCTGTCTGGAAACACCATATATTTT
J gene: TRBJ1-3
D gene: .
V gene: TRBV2
clone size: .

CDR3 protein: CAISPQGNEQYF
CDR3 DNA: TGTGCCATCAGCCCACAGGGAAACGAGCAGTACTTC
J gene: TRBJ2-7
D gene: .
V gene: TRBV10-3
clone size: .

CDR3 protein: CAWSGGPGPQHF
CDR3 DNA: TGTGCCTGGAGTGGGGGGCCCGGGCCCCAGCATTTT
J gene: TRBJ1-5
D gene: .
V gene: TRBV30
clone size: few

CDR3 protein: CSVAGLAGVVADTQYF
CDR3 DNA: TGCAGCGTTGCCGGGCTGGCGGGAGTTGTGGCAGATACGCAGTATTTT
J gene: TRBJ2-3
D gene: TRBD2
V gene: TRBV29-1
clone size: .

CDR3 protein: CASSPAGTSGLYEQYF
CDR3 DNA: TGTGCCAGCAGCCCGGCCGGGACTAGCGGGTTGTACGAGCAGTACTTC
J gene: TRBJ2-7
D gene: TRBD2
V gene: TRBV5-4
clone size: .

CDR3 protein: CASSPRVVPYEQYF
CDR3 DNA: TGTGCCAGCAGCCCCAGGGTAGTTCCCTACGAGCAGTACTTC
J gene: TRBJ2-7
D gene: .
V gene: TRBV7-9
clone size: once

CDR3 protein: CASSQGRSGREDEQYF
CDR3 DNA: TGTGCCAGCAGCCAGGGACGTAGTGGCAGGGAGGACGAGCAGTACTTC
J gene: TRBJ2-7
D gene: .
V gene: TRBV3-1/TRBV3-2
clone size: .

CDR3 protein: CASLLRQGYNSPLHF
CDR3 DNA: TGTGCCAGCCTCCTTAGACAGGGGTATAATTCACCCCTCCACTTT
J gene: TRBJ1-6
D gene: TRBD1
V gene: TRBV28
clone size: .

CDR3 protein: CASSEWRDSYNEQFF
CDR3 DNA: TGTGCCAGCAGTGAATGGCGGGACTCCTACAATGAGCAGTTCTTC
J gene: TRBJ2-1
D gene: .
V gene: TRBV25-1
clone size: .

CDR3 protein: CASTPRTASGANVLTF
CDR3 DNA: TGCGCCAGCACCCCCCGGACAGCCTCTGGGGCCAACGTCCTGACTTTC
J gene: TRBJ2-6
D gene: .
V gene: TRBV5-1
clone size: .

CDR3 protein: CASSHGTGIYEQYF
CDR3 DNA: TGTGCCAGCAGCCATGGGACAGGGATCTACGAGCAGTACTTC
J gene: TRBJ2-7
D gene: TRBD1
V gene: TRBV3-1/TRBV3-2
clone size: .